These 31 T cell receptor beta chains originate from one sample sequenced in a study of cytomegalovirus exposure and HLA in healthy donors. Researchers ran the PCR with 60 Vbeta and 13 Jbeta primers. Sequenced by immunoSEQ multiplex PCR; TCRdb stores in-frame clones only, minus some. The sample has some 120,000 clones; approximately 78% are singletons. The source material was PBMCs. These receptors all stem from a woman between 40 and 50 years old in good health and CMV-seropositive.

This sequence joins TRBV9 and TRBJ1-4; 7 bases map to TRBD1. The CDR3 length is 15 residues. Unmatched junction bases numbered 3, after V lost 1 base and J lost 3 bases. CDR1 is SGDLS and CDR2 is YYNGEE in the germline V gene. The CDR3 protein is CASSVTQGSNEKLFF. CDR3 nucleotides: TGTGCCAGCAGCGTAACACAGGGGTCTAATGAAAAACTGTTTTTT.

The J gene is TRBJ2-2, the V gene TRBV14; the D gene is possibly TRBD2 (6 bases). This CDR3 region has 16 residues. V dropped 4 bases and J dropped 0 bases, with 12 bases sitting between them. The germline V gene has CDR1 SGHDN and CDR2 FVKESK. DNA of the CDR3: TGTGCCAGCAGCCCAACCTCTAGCGCGAACACCGGGGAGCTGTTTTTT. This sequence encodes CASSPTSSANTGELFF.

The chain is built from TRBV7-9 and TRBJ2-2, with D possibly TRBD2 on 5 matching bases. Trimming pared 6 bases from V and 0 bases from J, leaving 11 bases between. The V gene's germline CDR1 is SEHNR and CDR2 FQNEAQ (reference sequence). The CDR3 covers 15 residues. The CDR3 sequence: CASRSRTPNTGELFF. DNA for the CDR3: TGTGCCAGCAGATCTAGGACTCCGAACACCGGGGAGCTGTTTTTT.

The chain couples TRBV7-8 to TRBJ1-1; D is ambiguous. Per the germline V gene, CDR1 is SGHVS and CDR2 is FQNEAQ. The CDR3 has 13 residues. Trimming pared 7 bases from V and 4 bases from J, leaving 13 bases between. For the CDR3, the DNA is TGTGCCAGCAAAGTTCGGCAGGTCACTGAAGCTTTCTTT. It translates to CASKVRQVTEAFF.

CDR3 loop: CASSVVLGGGYTF. Written as DNA, the CDR3 is TGTGCCAGCAGCGTAGTCTTAGGGGGTGGCTACACCTTC. This chain links TRBV9 with TRBJ1-2; possible D gene TRBD1, 6 bases. The CDR3 totals 13 residues. CDR1 and CDR2 from the germline V gene are SGDLS and YYNGEE. V lost 0 bases, J lost 7 bases, and 10 bases lay in between.

CDR3 nucleotide sequence: TGTGCCAGCAGCTTAAGGGTCCAGGGGGCTTACTATGGCTACACCTTC. Protein: CASSLRVQGAYYGYTF. The chain recombines TRBV13 with TRBJ1-2; 8 bases map to TRBD1. Germline CDR1 PRHDT, CDR2 FYEKMQ (reference sequence). The J segment lost 3 bases and the V segment lost 2 bases, leaving 8 bases of the junction unmatched. There are 16 residues in the CDR3.

The rearrangement joins TRBV29-1 to TRBJ2-3; TRBD1 matches at 8 bases. Per germline, CDR1 SQVTM and CDR2 ANQGSEA. The CDR3 consists of 12 residues. The ends lost 6 bases at V and 5 bases at J; junction bases unmatched: 4. CDR3 amino acids: CSVAGQVDTQYF. The CDR3 nucleotides are TGCAGCGTGGCGGGACAGGTAGATACGCAGTATTTT.

Remarks on this clone: Different DNA sequences within this sample yield the same CDR3. The rearrangement joins TRBV9 to TRBJ1-1, with TRBD1 identical over 9 bases. CDR3 length: 14 residues. V lost 0 bases, J lost 5 bases, and 2 bases stayed unmatched. The germline V gene has CDR1 SGDLS and CDR2 YYNGEE. The CDR3 spells CASSVGDRATEAFF. CDR3 nucleotide sequence: TGTGCCAGCAGCGTAGGGGACAGGGCTACTGAAGCTTTCTTT.

The chain carries TRBV28 and TRBJ1-2, with TRBD1 as a possible D gene (6 bases). Trimming removed 8 bases at V and 8 bases at J, with 15 bases between. This CDR3 is 12 amino acids long. In germline, CDR1 is MDHEN, CDR2 SYDVKM. The CDR3 reads CASVTGQNGYTF. CDR3 bases: TGTGCCAGCGTAACTGGACAGAACGGCTACACCTTC.

The chain couples TRBV2 to TRBJ1-1; D remains ambiguous. The CDR3 has 16 residues. Deletions cut 10 bases from V and 6 bases from J, with 27 bases between. The germline CDR1 and CDR2 sequences are SNHLY and FYNNEI. CDR3 DNA: TGTGCCACCCGCGGGGAGTACAGCGTGTTAAAGGCTGAAGCTTTCTTT. Residues: CATRGEYSVLKAEAFF.

This chain connects TRBV7-9 to TRBJ1-1; 10 bases line up with TRBD1. This CDR3 region has 17 residues. The J segment lost 6 bases and the V segment lost 2 bases, leaving 12 bases of the junction unmatched. The germline gives CDR1 SEHNR, CDR2 FQNEAQ (reference sequence). CDR3 amino acids: CASSLWADRGSSPEAFF. CDR3 bases: TGTGCCAGCAGCTTATGGGCGGACAGGGGGTCGAGCCCTGAAGCTTTCTTT. The full variable domain, in which reference TRBV7-9 and TRBJ1-1 provide the parts outside the CDR3, is DTGVSQNPRHKITKRGQNVTFRCDPISEHNRLYWYRQTLGQGPEFLTYFQNEAQLEKSRLLSDRFSAERPKGSFSTLEIQRTEQGDSAMYLCASSLWADRGSSPEAFFGQGTRLTVV.

The rearrangement joins TRBV25-1 to TRBJ1-6; 10 positions agree with TRBD1. The CDR3 has 15 residues. With 2 bases clipped from V and 9 bases from J, the junction kept 4 bases outside the gene matches. Per germline, CDR1 MGHDK and CDR2 SYGVNS. This chain's CDR3 is CASSERTGGASPLHF. The CDR3 nucleotides read TGTGCCAGCAGTGAACGGACAGGGGGGGCTTCACCCCTCCACTTT.

The V gene is TRBV4-2, the J gene TRBJ2-3; 9 bases are shared with TRBD2. The junction had 10 bases not matched to a gene; V was cut back by 4 bases and J by 5 bases. This CDR3 contains 16 residues. Germline loops: CDR1 LGHNA, CDR2 YNFKEQ. CDR3 amino acids: CASSRGAGGPGDTQYF. CDR3 nucleotide sequence: TGTGCCAGCAGCCGGGGGGCGGGGGGGCCAGGAGATACGCAGTATTTT.

V gene TRBV11-2 combines with J gene TRBJ2-1, with D possibly matching TRBD2 (6 bases). Trimming removed 1 base from V and 8 bases from J, with 18 bases in between. The germline gives CDR1 SGHAT, CDR2 FQNNGV. The CDR3 covers 16 residues. This CDR3 is CASSLGGVASRDEQFF. The CDR3 DNA reads TGTGCCAGCAGCTTAGGGGGGGTCGCTAGCCGCGATGAGCAGTTCTTC. The full variable domain, its missing parts supplied by reference TRBV11-2 and TRBJ2-1, is EAGVAQSPRYKIIEKRQSVAFWCNPISGHATLYWYQQILGQGPKLLIQFQNNGVVDDSQLPKDRFSAERLKGVDSTLKIQPAKLEDSAVYLCASSLGGVASRDEQFFGPGTRLTVL.

The chain carries TRBV4-1 and TRBJ2-6, with D possibly matching TRBD2 (6 bases). V was cut by 3 bases and J by 1 base, with 13 bases left in between. Germline CDR1 MGHRA, CDR2 YSYEKL. The length of the CDR3 is 17 residues. CDR3 region: CASSQGRAGSGANVLTF. The CDR3 DNA sequence: TGCGCCAGCAGCCAGGGGCGTGCGGGGTCTGGGGCCAACGTCCTGACTTTC.

The chain is built from TRBV5-6 and TRBJ1-1, with unresolved D. The CDR3 has 13 amino acids. Trimming left V 2 bases short and J 3 bases short, with 8 bases between. The V gene's germline CDR1 is SGHDT and CDR2 YYEEEE. The CDR3 DNA follows: TGTGCCAGCAGCTTCGCGGGATACACTGAAGCTTTCTTT. Its protein product is CASSFAGYTEAFF.

The CDR3 sequence is CASSEEEGETEAFF. The CDR3 DNA is TGTGCCAGCAGTGAAGAGGAAGGGGAAACTGAAGCTTTCTTT. V and J are TRBV2 and TRBJ1-1; tentatively, D is TRBD1 (5 bases). Per germline, CDR1 SNHLY and CDR2 FYNNEI. The CDR3 is made up of 14 amino acids. The V end lost 1 base, the J end lost 5 bases, and 11 bases lay between the germline ends.

The chain links TRBV6-5 to TRBJ2-1, with D perhaps TRBD1 (6 bases). V lost 4 bases and J 8 bases, leaving 15 bases between the germline ends. Germline CDR1 is MNHEY and CDR2 is SVGAGI. The CDR3 sequence is 14 residues long. The CDR3 region is CASSLQTGIDEQFF. Written as DNA, the CDR3 is TGTGCCAGCAGTTTGCAAACAGGGATAGATGAGCAGTTCTTC.

This clone was found a few times. The J gene is TRBJ2-2, the V gene TRBV6-5; D is possibly TRBD1 (6 bases). The V gene's germline CDR1 is MNHEY and CDR2 SVGAGI. The CDR3 sequence is 16 residues long. The ends were cut back, 2 bases at V and 0 bases at J, with 10 bases in the middle. For the CDR3, the DNA is TGTGCCAGCAGTTACAATCCAGGGGCGAACACCGGGGAGCTGTTTTTT. This encodes CASSYNPGANTGELFF.

The chain is built from TRBV7-2 and TRBJ2-7; maybe TRBD1 (6 bases). Between the trimmed V and J ends, which lost 6 bases and 6 bases, there was a span of 12 bases. The CDR3 contains 12 residues. Germline V CDR1 and CDR2: SGHTA, FQGNSA. The DNA of the CDR3 is TGTGCCAGCAGACTAACAGGGTTCGAGCAGTACTTC. Amino acid sequence: CASRLTGFEQYF.

The gene calls are TRBV6-5 and TRBJ2-3; D is undetermined. CDR1 MNHEY and CDR2 SVGAGI come from the germline V gene. The CDR3 has 14 residues. V gave up 0 bases and J gave up 6 bases, with 10 bases separating them. The CDR3 DNA reads as TGTGCCAGCAGTTACTCGCTACACGGGGATACGCAGTATTTT. Its protein product is CASSYSLHGDTQYF.

The chain carries TRBV19 and TRBJ1-5; no firm D call. The CDR3 consists of 15 residues. Trimming took 7 bases from V and 3 from J, leaving 16 bases between them. Germline-derived CDR1 and CDR2 are LNHDA and SQIVND (reference sequence). The CDR3 sequence: CASTRAGRDNQPQHF. In nucleotides, the CDR3 is TGTGCCAGTACCCGAGCGGGCCGCGACAATCAGCCCCAGCATTTT.

This chain uses TRBV27 with TRBJ1-1, with TRBD1 matching over 9 bases. Germline loops: CDR1 MNHEY, CDR2 SMNVEV (reference sequence). This CDR3 is 14 amino acids long. The V segment lost 5 bases and the J segment 10 bases; nucleotides outside the gene matches: 11. The CDR3 coding sequence is TGTGCCAGCAGTATCCGGGACAGGGTGTCCGCAGCTTTCTTT. Its protein product is CASSIRDRVSAAFF.

This chain joins TRBV29-1 and TRBJ2-1; maybe TRBD1 (5 bases). Germline loops: CDR1 SQVTM, CDR2 ANQGSEA. The V end lost 7 bases, the J end lost 6 bases, and 10 bases lay between the germline ends. The CDR3 loop spans 11 amino acids. This chain's CDR3 is CSGRQSNEQFF. CDR3 nucleotide sequence: TGCAGCGGCCGACAGAGCAATGAGCAGTTCTTC.

The chain carries TRBV25-1 and TRBJ1-1, with D tentatively TRBD1 (6 bases). This CDR3 region has 15 residues. Germline V CDR1 and CDR2: MGHDK, SYGVNS. The V end was cut by 5 bases, the J end by 0 bases, with 13 bases between. The CDR3 is CASSRNRDLNTEAFF. The CDR3 DNA reads as TGTGCCAGCAGTCGTAACAGGGATTTGAACACTGAAGCTTTCTTT.

The V and J genes are TRBV4-2 and TRBJ1-4, with D tentatively TRBD1 (5 bases). Trimming shortened V by 1 base and J by 3 bases, and 9 bases separated the two germline ends. The germline V gene has CDR1 LGHNA and CDR2 YNFKEQ. The CDR3 runs to 15 residues. CDR3 sequence: CASSQAQASNEKLFF. The CDR3, as DNA: TGTGCCAGCAGCCAAGCACAGGCCTCTAATGAAAAACTGTTTTTT.

The genes are TRBV5-1 and TRBJ2-7; no definite D call. The CDR3 is 14 residues long. V gave up 4 bases and J gave up 1 base, with 12 bases separating them. Germline CDR1 reads SGHRS; CDR2 reads YFSETQ. The CDR3 loop is CASSPPLRSYEQYF. CDR3 sequence (DNA): TGCGCCAGCAGCCCTCCGTTGAGGTCCTACGAGCAGTACTTC.

The chain combines TRBV28 with TRBJ1-5; TRBD1 is a possible D gene (5 bases). The V gene's germline CDR1 is MDHEN and CDR2 SYDVKM. The length of the CDR3 is 14 residues. V was clipped by 5 bases and J by 0 bases, with 8 bases between them. The CDR3 is CASSGGVSNQPQHF. CDR3 nucleotides: TGTGCCAGCAGTGGAGGGGTTAGCAATCAGCCCCAGCATTTT. The full variable domain, in which reference TRBV28 and TRBJ1-5 provide the parts outside the CDR3, is DVKVTQSSRYLVKRTGEKVFLECVQDMDHENMFWYRQDPGLGLRLIYFSYDVKMKEKGDIPEGYSVSREKKERFSLILESASTNQTSMYLCASSGGVSNQPQHFGDGTRLSIL.

V gene TRBV7-2 combines with J gene TRBJ1-4; D is ambiguous. This CDR3 contains 15 residues. V was clipped by 2 bases and J by 0 bases, with 7 bases between them. The germline V gene has CDR1 SGHTA and CDR2 FQGNSA. CDR3 DNA: TGTGCCAGCAGCTTAAGAGCTGCAACTAATGAAAAACTGTTTTTT. This translates into CASSLRAATNEKLFF.

V and J are TRBV18 and TRBJ1-3; the D is unclear. The CDR3 consists of 13 residues. V was trimmed by 6 bases and J by 0 bases, leaving 6 bases between them. Looked up from germline, CDR1 is KGHSH and CDR2 is LQKENI. CDR3: CASSEASGNTIYF. CDR3 DNA: TGTGCCAGCTCCGAGGCCTCTGGAAACACCATATATTTT. The full variable domain, rest sourced from reference TRBV18 and TRBJ1-3, is NAGVMQNPRHLVRRRGQEARLRCSPMKGHSHVYWYRQLPEEGLKFMVYLQKENIIDESGMPKERFSAEFPKEGPSILRIQQVVRGDSAAYFCASSEASGNTIYFGEGSWLTVV.

This rearrangement joins TRBV11-2 to TRBJ1-1; D remains unclear. V was pared by 4 bases and J by 4 bases, with 4 bases between. The CDR3 is made up of 11 amino acids. The germline V gene encodes CDR1 SGHAT and CDR2 FQNNGV. In DNA, the CDR3 is TGTGCCAGCAGCTCGGGCACTGAAGCTTTCTTT. It codes for CASSSGTEAFF.